This T cell receptor beta chain was sequenced in a study of blood T cell repertoires in COVID-19. Overall study: COVID-19 samples from acute and convalescent phases originated in the United States, Italy and Spain. PBMCs, B-cell-depleted T cells, or T cells were the source of the cDNA or gDNA that made up the material.

V shed 5 bases, J shed 8 bases, and the junction held 15 bases outside the gene matches. CDR1 and CDR2 (germline): SGHVS, FQNEAQ. The CDR3 totals 16 residues. Authors' methods: Cell counts per sample came from amplifying reference gene primers. Generated by immunoSEQ multiplex PCR, the TCRdb table keeps only in-frame clones and is missing some. The V and J calls and the clone size are those of that table, but D and trimming were determined from the DNA. Of 200,000 to 250,000 clones detected, approximately 83% appear once; the ten largest clones hold around 3.1%. This TCR came from a woman under 40 who had recovered from COVID-19. Material for sequencing was peripheral blood. This chain joins TRBV7-8 and TRBJ2-7; TRBD1 matches 10 bases. The DNA of the CDR3 is TGTGCCAGCAGCCGAGACGGGACAGGGGCCACCTTCAAGCAGTACTTC. Its protein product is CASSRDGTGATFKQYF.